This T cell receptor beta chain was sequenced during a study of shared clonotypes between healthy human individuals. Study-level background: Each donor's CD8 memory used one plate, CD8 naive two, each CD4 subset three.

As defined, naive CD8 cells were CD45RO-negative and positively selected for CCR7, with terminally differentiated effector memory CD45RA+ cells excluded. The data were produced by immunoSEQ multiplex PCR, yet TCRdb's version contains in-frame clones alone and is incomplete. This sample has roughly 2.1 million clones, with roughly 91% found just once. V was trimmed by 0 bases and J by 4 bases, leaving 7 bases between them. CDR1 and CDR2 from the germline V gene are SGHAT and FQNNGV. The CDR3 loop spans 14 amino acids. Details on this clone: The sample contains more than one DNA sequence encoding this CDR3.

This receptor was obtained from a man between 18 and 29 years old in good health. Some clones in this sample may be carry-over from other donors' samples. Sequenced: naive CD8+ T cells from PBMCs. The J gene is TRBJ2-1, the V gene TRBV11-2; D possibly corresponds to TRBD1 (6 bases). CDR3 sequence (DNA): TGTGCCAGCAGCTTAGAAAGGGGGTACAATGAGCAGTTCTTC. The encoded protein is CASSLERGYNEQFF.